This T cell receptor beta chain was sequenced during a study of blood T cell repertoires in COVID-19. Study at large: COVID-19 samples from acute and convalescent phases originated in the United States, Italy and Spain. PBMCs, B-cell-depleted T cells, or T cells were the source of the cDNA or gDNA that made up the material.

Authors' data handling: Amplification of reference gene primers provided the estimated nucleated cell counts. Clones were read by immunoSEQ multiplex PCR, and TCRdb kept only the in-frame ones, dropping some. That table gives V, J and clone size, and the DNA gave D and trimming. The sample yields about 230,000 clones, 65% to 90% seen once. This clone was found once. This TCR came from a man aged 50 to 59 with COVID-19, enrolled during active disease. Sequenced material: peripheral blood.

The CDR3 here is CASSVYPRVGLTKNIQYF. The CDR3 DNA sequence: TGTGCCAGCAGTGTATACCCCAGGGTAGGGCTGACCAAAAACATTCAGTACTTC. The rearrangement links TRBV27 to TRBJ2-4, with a tentative D call TRBD1 (5 bases). Between the trimmed V and J ends, which lost 5 bases and 2 bases, there was a span of 22 bases. CDR1 and CDR2 (germline): MNHEY, SMNVEV (reference sequence). The CDR3 contains 18 residues.